The 26 T cell receptor beta chains listed next were all sequenced from one sample in a study of blood T cell repertoires in COVID-19. Generated by immunoSEQ multiplex PCR, the TCRdb table keeps only in-frame clones and is missing some. Found here are around 220,000 clones, 84% of them singletons; the top ten hold about 8.3%. The sequencing sample was made of peripheral blood. The source is a woman older than 75 with COVID-19, enrolled during active disease.

The chain is built from TRBV20-1 and TRBJ2-2; unclear D gene. CDR3 length: 14 amino acids. V gave up 3 bases and J gave up 4 bases, with 12 bases separating them. CDR1 is DFQATT, CDR2 SNEGSKA, per germline (reference sequence). CDR3 nucleotide sequence: TGCAGTGCTAGTATATCGCCGGGCACCGGGGAGCTGTTTTTT. Amino acid sequence: CSASISPGTGELFF.

This sequence joins TRBV21-1 and TRBJ2-1; the table's D call, TRBD2, has no DNA check behind it. TRBV21-1 is termed a pseudogene. The CDR3 is 18 residues long. DNA of the CDR3: TGTGCCAGCAGCAAAAGGGCCACGGCGGGGGGCCCTATCCGGGAGCAGTTCTTC. This sequence encodes CASSKRATAGGPIREQFF.

The chain joins TRBV6-2 or TRBV6-3 to TRBJ2-3, with D possibly being TRBD1 (6 bases). The CDR3 has 15 residues. CDR1 and CDR2 (germline): MNHEY, SVGEGT. With 7 bases removed from V and 0 bases from J, the gap between germline ends came to 14 bases. CDR3 nucleotide sequence: TGTGCCAGCACCCCAAGGCAGGGGAGCACAGATACGCAGTATTTT. This gives the protein CASTPRQGSTDTQYF.

The chain combines TRBV7-2 with TRBJ1-2, with TRBD1 as a possible D gene (5 bases). CDR1 is SGHTA and CDR2 is FQGNSA in the germline V gene. V shed 4 bases and J shed 4 bases, with 22 bases lying between them. This CDR3 region has 17 residues. CDR3 in DNA: TGTGCCAGCAGCTATCCCGGCCTCGACAGCCGACTCTATGGCTACACCTTC. This gives the protein CASSYPGLDSRLYGYTF.

The chain uses TRBV2 and TRBJ1-5; weak D call: TRBD1 (6 bases). Germline V gene lookup returns CDR1 SNHLY and CDR2 FYNNEI. The V end lost 1 base, the J end lost 11 bases, and 12 bases lay between the germline ends. The CDR3 is 13 amino acids. The CDR3 bases are TGTGCCAGCAGTGAAGGAGGGGGTGGAGCCCAGCATTTT. This sequence encodes CASSEGGGGAQHF.

In its sample, this clone was seen once. Other DNA sequences in the same sample also yield this CDR3. The rearrangement uses TRBV14 and TRBJ2-7, with 9 bases identical to TRBD2. In germline, CDR1 is SGHDN, CDR2 FVKESK. CDR3 length: 16 residues. With V trimmed by 4 bases and J by 7 bases, 14 bases remained unmatched. CDR3 residues: CASSPPLASGKYEQYF. The CDR3 DNA sequence: TGTGCCAGCAGCCCTCCCCTTGCTAGCGGGAAGTATGAGCAGTACTTC.

The rearrangement joins TRBV9 to TRBJ1-1; D call uncertain. The V end lost 3 bases, the J end lost 5 bases, and 11 bases lay between the germline ends. The germline V gene encodes CDR1 SGDLS and CDR2 YYNGEE. This CDR3 comprises 13 residues. DNA of the CDR3: TGTGCCAGCAGCGCCATTGGTCGGACTGAAGCTTTCTTT. As protein: CASSAIGRTEAFF.

The chain couples TRBV9 to TRBJ1-1; 8 nucleotides align to TRBD1. Germline lookup yields CDR1 SGDLS and CDR2 YYNGEE. The CDR3 has 13 amino acids. V was clipped by 4 bases and J by 11 bases; unmatched bases: 10. For the CDR3, the DNA is TGTGCCAGCAGCTCGACAGGGGAAGGGGTGGCTTTCTTT. Its protein is CASSSTGEGVAFF.

This chain uses TRBV3-1 (or the pseudogene TRBV3-2) with TRBJ1-1; 8 bases map to TRBD1. V was clipped by 6 bases and J by 5 bases; unmatched bases: 8. Germline assignment: CDR1 LGHDT and CDR2 YNNKEL (reference sequence). The CDR3 loop spans 14 amino acids. This chain's CDR3 is CASRVLQGGTEAFF. DNA of the CDR3: TGTGCCAGCAGAGTTTTACAGGGGGGGACTGAAGCTTTCTTT.

The chain is built from TRBV5-6 and TRBJ2-5; no reliable D call. V shed 7 bases and J shed 5 bases, with 15 bases lying between them. The CDR3 spans 13 residues. Germline V gene lookup returns CDR1 SGHDT and CDR2 YYEEEE. CDR3 in amino acids: CASARYSEETQYF. Here the CDR3 DNA reads TGTGCCAGCGCCCGGTACTCGGAGGAGACCCAGTACTTC.

The chain has TRBV7-2 and TRBJ1-2; 8 bases line up with TRBD1. V trimming: 6 bases; J trimming: 4 bases; junction bases outside the gene matches: 7. The CDR3 runs 14 residues. Germline V gene sequence: CDR1 SGHTA, CDR2 FQGNSA. The CDR3 protein is CASREQTGAYGYTF. Written as DNA, the CDR3 is TGTGCCAGCAGAGAACAGACAGGGGCCTATGGCTACACCTTC.

This rearrangement joins TRBV10-3 to TRBJ1-1; tentative D call: TRBD1 (5 bases). The CDR3 totals 17 residues. The germline V gene has CDR1 ENHRY and CDR2 SYGVKD. Between the trimmed V and J ends, which lost 0 bases and 4 bases, there was a span of 18 bases. CDR3: CAISESMQGRDGTEAFF. As DNA, the CDR3 is TGTGCCATCAGTGAGTCGATGCAGGGAAGAGATGGCACTGAAGCTTTCTTT.

The CDR3 DNA is TGTGCCAGTAGTATAGGGGGCAGGGATGTCGAAAAACTGTTTTTT. Amino acids: CASSIGGRDVEKLFF. The V call is TRBV19, the J call TRBJ1-4; TRBD1 is a possible D gene (5 bases). The V and J ends lost 1 base and 8 bases respectively, with 14 bases between them. The V gene's germline CDR1 is LNHDA and CDR2 SQIVND (reference sequence). The CDR3 totals 15 residues.

This clone is a singleton in its sample. V gene TRBV9 combines with J gene TRBJ2-1; 10 bases match TRBD1. The CDR3 consists of 15 residues. Germline trimming cut 4 bases from V and 8 bases from J; bases unmatched to any gene: 9. CDR1 is SGDLS, CDR2 YYNGEE, per germline. CDR3 sequence (DNA): TGTGCCAGCAGCACCAGCCCGGGACAGGGGTATGAGCAGTTCTTC. It translates to CASSTSPGQGYEQFF.

The CDR3, as DNA: TGTGCCAGCAGCCTCGGGACAGCGAGCCACAATCAGCCCCAGCATTTT. Residues: CASSLGTASHNQPQHF. The chain joins TRBV5-6 to TRBJ1-5; 7 nucleotides match TRBD1. V lost 4 bases to trimming and J lost 3 bases; unmatched junction nucleotides: 10. The CDR3 is 16 residues long. In germline, CDR1 is SGHDT, CDR2 YYEEEE.

The chain recombines TRBV2 with TRBJ2-3, with D possibly TRBD1 on 6 matching bases. Germline V gene lookup returns CDR1 SNHLY and CDR2 FYNNEI. The CDR3 totals 15 residues. Trimming took 6 bases from V and 0 from J, leaving 13 bases between them. The CDR3 is CASRTGTSSTDTQYF. The CDR3 nucleotides read TGTGCCAGCAGGACCGGGACAAGTAGCACAGATACGCAGTATTTT.

This clone was recorded a few times. This chain uses TRBV11-2 with TRBJ2-7, with a weak D call TRBD1 (6 bases). V shed 5 bases and J shed 3 bases, with 14 bases lying between them. Germline V gene lookup returns CDR1 SGHAT and CDR2 FQNNGV. The CDR3 has 14 residues. CDR3 bases: TGTGCCAGCAGCGCGCCCGGGACAATCTACGAGCAGTACTTC. This translates into CASSAPGTIYEQYF.

The chain couples TRBV12-3 or TRBV12-4 to TRBJ1-6; D remains unclear. The CDR3 runs 12 residues. Trimming stripped 3 bases from V and 10 bases from J, with 7 bases between. The CDR3 sequence: CASSLQRSPLHF. DNA of the CDR3: TGTGCCAGCAGTTTGCAGCGATCACCCCTCCACTTT.

This CDR3 reads CASSSTSRVTSRSNTGELFF. DNA for the CDR3: TGTGCCAGCAGCTCTACTAGTCGGGTCACCTCCCGATCCAACACCGGGGAGCTGTTTTTT. The chain has TRBV6-6 and TRBJ2-2, with D perhaps matching TRBD2 (5 bases). The CDR3 extends over 20 amino acids. Germline V gene lookup returns CDR1 MNHNY and CDR2 SVGAGI (reference sequence). V was shortened by 6 bases and J by 2 bases, with 28 bases between the two germline ends.

This chain joins TRBV28 and TRBJ1-6; tentative D call: TRBD1 (5 bases). The V gene's germline CDR1 is MDHEN and CDR2 SYDVKM. Trimming cost V 6 bases and J 5 bases, with 11 bases left between them. The CDR3 is 14 amino acids. CDR3 DNA: TGTGCCAGCAGCCCAGGGCCCAATAATTCACCCCTCCACTTT. Amino acids: CASSPGPNNSPLHF.

A few counts support this clone. The chain recombines TRBV20-1 with TRBJ2-7; 7 bases are a match to TRBD1. The V gene's germline CDR1 is DFQATT and CDR2 SNEGSKA (reference sequence). The CDR3 spans 15 residues. V gave up 3 bases and J gave up 5 bases; unmatched junction bases: 13. CDR3 coding DNA: TGCAGTGCTAGTAAACAGGGGACAACGCGGGACGAGCAGTACTTC. Its protein product is CSASKQGTTRDEQYF.

The CDR3 DNA sequence: TGCGCCAGCCAGGCGGGACAGGGGGACAATGAGCAGTTCTTC. Amino acids: CASQAGQGDNEQFF. This chain joins TRBV5-1 and TRBJ2-1, with 11 bases fitting TRBD1. V trimming: 7 bases; J trimming: 5 bases; junction bases outside the gene matches: 5. CDR1 is SGHRS and CDR2 is YFSETQ in the germline V gene. CDR3 size: 14 residues.

The chain couples TRBV2 to TRBJ2-4; 10 bases match TRBD1. The CDR3 consists of 20 residues. With V trimmed by 7 bases and J by 1 base, 19 bases remained unmatched. The germline V gene has CDR1 SNHLY and CDR2 FYNNEI. The CDR3 nucleotides are TGTGCCAGCACCTCTCTAGGAATTGGACAGGGGGAGGGCGCCAAAAACATTCAGTACTTC. Translated, it gives CASTSLGIGQGEGAKNIQYF.

On this clone itself: Other DNA sequences in the same sample also yield this CDR3. The chain combines TRBV5-1 with TRBJ2-5; 13 bases map to TRBD2. In germline, CDR1 is SGHRS, CDR2 YFSETQ. J was trimmed by 1 base and V by 4 bases; bases with no gene match: 4. This CDR3 spans 16 amino acids. The CDR3 is CASSPGLAGAQETQYF. CDR3 coding DNA: TGCGCCAGCAGCCCTGGACTAGCGGGGGCCCAAGAGACCCAGTACTTC.

The rearrangement joins TRBV5-4 to TRBJ1-2, with D possibly matching TRBD1 (6 bases). CDR3 length equals 13 residues. V was shortened by 2 bases and J by 6 bases, with 11 bases between the two germline ends. CDR1 SGHNT and CDR2 YYREEE come from the germline V gene (reference sequence). The CDR3, as DNA: TGTGCCAGCAGCTTACAGGGAGGGGATGGCTACACCTTC. Translating gives CASSLQGGDGYTF.

CDR3 loop: CASSLMSSGSHNEQFF. The CDR3, as DNA: TGTGCCAGCAGCTTAATGAGTAGCGGGTCGCACAATGAGCAGTTCTTC. V usage is TRBV7-6 and J usage is TRBJ2-1; TRBD2 matches at 7 bases. CDR3 size: 16 residues. Per the germline V gene, CDR1 is SGHVS and CDR2 is FNYEAQ. V trimming: 2 bases; J trimming: 5 bases; junction bases outside the gene matches: 9.